The clone carrying this T cell receptor (beta chain) was counted a few times. This sample is part of a study of identical twins. The ends were cut back, 4 bases at V and 3 bases at J, with 9 bases in the middle. The length of the CDR3 is 13 residues. The germline gives CDR1 MNHNS, CDR2 SASEGT. TCRdb re-analysed the 5' RACE reads in MiXCR, keeping a single row per CDR3 protein. The data show 1.5 million to 2 million distinct CDR3 sequences, about 32% seen once. Sequencing input: cord blood. This receptor was identified in a newborn girl in good health. The gene calls are TRBV6-1 and TRBJ1-2; D ambiguous. The CDR3 DNA is TGTGCCAGCAGTGCGACGGTTGACTATGGCTACACCTTC. Translated: CASSATVDYGYTF.